This TCR beta chain was obtained from a study of blood T cell repertoires in COVID-19. Overall study: T cells, B-cell-depleted T cells, or PBMCs provided the cDNA or gDNA that served as material.

The germline V gene has CDR1 ENHRY and CDR2 SYGVKD. V shed 0 bases and J shed 7 bases, with 4 bases lying between them. The CDR3 contains 12 residues. Assay used: immunoSEQ multiplex PCR; TCRdb lists only in-frame clones, some missing. The table records around 470,000 clones, roughly 87% of them present only once. The study recruited people aged about 18 to 90 years across under 25 US areas. Cohorts were determined from participant-reported clinical history. The chain combines TRBV10-3 with TRBJ1-5; D ambiguous. This TCR derives from a man between 18 and 35 years old who had recovered from COVID-19. Sequenced: PBMCs or T cells enriched from blood (not recorded which). As DNA, the CDR3 is TGTGCCATCAGTGAGTCGGAGCAGCCCCAGCATTTT. It translates to CAISESEQPQHF.